The next 5 T cell receptor beta chains were all read from a single sample in a study of blood T cell repertoires in COVID-19. Sequencing was performed with immunoSEQ multiplex PCR; in TCRdb, only in-frame clones are kept and a portion is missing. The sample has about 310,000 clones, about 87% seen once. Sequenced: peripheral blood. These TCRs come from a man between 65 and 85 years old with acute or convalescent COVID-19.

This rearrangement joins TRBV11-2 to TRBJ2-1, with TRBD2 matching over 9 bases. The V gene's germline CDR1 is SGHAT and CDR2 FQNNGV. V lost 6 bases and J lost 9; bases outside the gene matches: 6. This CDR3 has 13 amino acids. The CDR3 loop is CASRLGLAGEQFF. The CDR3 nucleotides read TGTGCCAGCAGATTGGGACTAGCAGGTGAGCAGTTCTTC.

The chain joins TRBV6-1 to TRBJ1-1, with unresolved D. V lost 10 bases to trimming and J lost 1 base, with 10 bases between them. Germline V gives CDR1 MNHNS, CDR2 SASEGT. The CDR3 contains 12 residues. As DNA, the CDR3 is TGTGCCACCAACGAACAGAACACTGAAGCTTTCTTT. Its protein is CATNEQNTEAFF.

The chain uses TRBV20-1 and TRBJ1-6, with D perhaps TRBD1 (6 bases). V was trimmed by 3 bases and J by 10 bases, leaving 13 bases between them. The CDR3 spans 13 residues. The germline V gene has CDR1 DFQATT and CDR2 SNEGSKA (reference sequence). This CDR3 reads CSASPGARSPLHF. In DNA, the CDR3 is TGCAGTGCTAGTCCAGGGGCTCGGTCACCCCTCCACTTT.

This clone was seen more than once but under ten times. The rearrangement links TRBV10-1 to TRBJ1-5; possibly TRBD1 for D (6 bases). With 6 bases removed from V and 0 bases from J, the gap between germline ends came to 12 bases. CDR3 length: 15 residues. The V gene's germline CDR1 is WNHNN and CDR2 SYGVQD (reference sequence). The CDR3 nucleotides are TGCGCCAGCAGCGCTCAGGGGTGTAGCAATCAGCCCCAGCATTTT. Its protein is CASSAQGCSNQPQHF.

The chain uses TRBV24-1 and TRBJ2-3, with 10 bases aligning to TRBD2. CDR1 and CDR2 from the germline V gene are KGHDR and SFDVKD. The CDR3 sequence is 17 residues long. J lost 1 base, V lost 4 bases, and 7 bases had no gene match. Here the CDR3 reads CATSDAGLAEGTDTQYF. CDR3 DNA: TGTGCCACCAGTGACGCCGGACTAGCGGAAGGCACAGATACGCAGTATTTT.